The 27 T cell receptor beta chains in this list originate from one sample, sequenced in a study of CD8+ T cells in alopecia areata (dated by TCRdb to the late 2010s). The library relied on the immunoSEQ multiplex PCR assay. For TCR sequencing, RNA was extracted from every sample and reverse transcribed into cDNA to serve as template. TCRdb obtained this table from immuneACCESS and retained in-frame rearrangements with V and J assigned. These tables miss some clones; where compared with another copy, unresolved V genes account for less than half of the shortfall, and the remainder is unexplained. Within this sample are some 180,000 clones, with more than 50% of them counted one time only. The ten largest clones add up to roughly 5.3% of the sample. The specimen was CD8+ T cells sorted from blood. The receptors were sampled from a human donor in good health.

This clone was picked up a small number of times. The gene calls are TRBV6-1 and TRBJ1-2, with D unclear. Germline loops: CDR1 MNHNS, CDR2 SASEGT. The CDR3 contains 14 residues. V lost 3 bases and J 0 bases, leaving 8 bases between the germline ends. In nucleotides, the CDR3 is TGTGCCAGCAGTGACCTCGGGGCTAACTATGGCTACACCTTC. Protein product: CASSDLGANYGYTF.

J is TRBJ1-2 and V is TRBV5-4; D is unresolved. V was pared by 0 bases and J by 8 bases, with 14 bases between. This CDR3 has 14 residues. The germline gives CDR1 SGHNT, CDR2 YYREEE (reference sequence). The CDR3 bases are TGTGCCAGCAGCTTGGAGGGAGCAGACGGCGGCTACACCTTC. Its protein is CASSLEGADGGYTF.

This clone was observed a few times. CDR3 DNA sequence: TGTGCCAGCACGGAGGGGATCCAAGAGACCCAGTACTTC. It encodes CASTEGIQETQYF. The chain recombines TRBV2 with TRBJ2-5, with D tentatively TRBD2 (6 bases). Germline values: CDR1 SNHLY, CDR2 FYNNEI. V was pared by 7 bases and J by 1 base, with 10 bases between. CDR3 size: 13 residues.

A few counts support this clone. The chain couples TRBV29-1 to TRBJ2-2, with 7 bases aligning to TRBD1. There are 12 residues in the CDR3. Germline values: CDR1 SQVTM, CDR2 ANQGSEA. The ends lost 5 bases at V and 8 bases at J; junction bases unmatched: 5. The CDR3 region has the DNA TGCAGCGTTCCCGGGACAGAGGGGGAGCTGTTTTTT. It codes for CSVPGTEGELFF.

The V call is TRBV30, the J call TRBJ1-1; D is unresolved. V dropped 4 bases and J dropped 1 base, with 13 bases sitting between them. The CDR3 has 14 residues. Germline assignment: CDR1 GTSNPN and CDR2 SVGIG (reference sequence). The CDR3 protein is CAWTQRPANTEAFF. The CDR3, as DNA: TGTGCCTGGACTCAGCGACCTGCGAACACTGAAGCTTTCTTT.

This clone showed up just a few times. The chain is built from TRBV29-1 and TRBJ1-2; 9 bases map to TRBD1. The V and J ends lost 2 bases and 2 bases, in that order; junction bases with no gene match: 6. CDR3 length equals 15 residues. The germline CDR1 and CDR2 sequences are SQVTM and ANQGSEA. The CDR3 spells CSVERDRGSNYGYTF. As DNA, the CDR3 is TGCAGCGTTGAACGCGACAGGGGGTCCAACTATGGCTACACCTTC.

A few counts support this clone. The chain recombines TRBV29-1 with TRBJ2-1; D remains unclear. Germline CDR1 reads SQVTM; CDR2 reads ANQGSEA. This CDR3 is built from 12 residues. V lost 1 base, J lost 7 bases, and 8 bases lay in between. CDR3: CSVEGRNNEQFF. The CDR3 DNA follows: TGCAGCGTTGAAGGGCGGAATAATGAGCAGTTCTTC.

This clone has just a few counts. The chain's CDR3 is CASRGPGLAVNEQFF. For the CDR3, the DNA is TGTGCCAGCAGGGGGCCGGGACTAGCGGTCAATGAGCAGTTCTTC. The chain has TRBV2 and TRBJ2-1, with 11 positions matching TRBD2. Germline trimming cut 6 bases from V and 6 bases from J; bases unmatched to any gene: 7. Germline CDR1 is SNHLY and CDR2 is FYNNEI. The CDR3 is 15 amino acids.

V and J are TRBV7-9 and TRBJ2-7; 7 bases map to TRBD1. The CDR3 is 15 amino acids. Germline CDR1 and CDR2: SEHNR and FQNEAQ (reference sequence). Germline trimming cut 4 bases from V and 3 bases from J; bases unmatched to any gene: 9. The CDR3 nucleotides are TGTGCCAGCAGCTCTGCCGGGACAGCTAGCTACGAGCAGTACTTC. Amino acids: CASSSAGTASYEQYF.

There are a few counts of this clone. V usage is TRBV5-1 and J usage is TRBJ2-7; 10 bases line up with TRBD1. Germline CDR1 is SGHRS and CDR2 is YFSETQ. V lost 2 bases to trimming and J lost 3 bases; unmatched junction nucleotides: 2. The CDR3 is 14 amino acids. Here the CDR3 DNA reads TGCGCCAGCAGCTTCCGGGACAGGGGCTACGAGCAGTACTTC. This sequence encodes CASSFRDRGYEQYF.

The chain employs TRBV30 and TRBJ1-1; unclear D gene. The CDR3 runs to 14 residues. Looked up from germline, CDR1 is GTSNPN and CDR2 is SVGIG (reference sequence). V lost 4 bases and J lost 9, with 21 bases in between. The CDR3 is CAWKVSVKVGKAFF. The CDR3 DNA reads as TGTGCCTGGAAGGTCTCAGTTAAAGTTGGAAAAGCTTTCTTT.

The chain recombines TRBV4-1 with TRBJ2-3; possible D gene TRBD2, 7 bases. The germline CDR1 and CDR2 sequences are MGHRA and YSYEKL. This CDR3 is built from 17 residues. Trimming left V 0 bases short and J 5 bases short, with 18 bases between. The CDR3 region is CASSQERGGLNEDTQYF. CDR3 bases: TGCGCCAGCAGCCAAGAGAGGGGGGGGTTAAACGAAGATACGCAGTATTTT.

This rearrangement joins TRBV25-1 to TRBJ2-1; TRBD2 matches at 7 bases. V shed 3 bases, J shed 4 bases, and the junction held 6 bases outside the gene matches. Germline loops: CDR1 MGHDK, CDR2 SYGVNS. The length of the CDR3 is 15 residues. CDR3 residues: CASSDTSGAYNEQFF. In DNA form, the CDR3 reads TGTGCCAGCAGTGATACCAGCGGGGCTTACAATGAGCAGTTCTTC.

In this sample, this clone turned up a few times. The V and J genes are TRBV2 and TRBJ2-1; maybe TRBD2 (6 bases). V was shortened by 6 bases and J by 0 bases, with 15 bases between the two germline ends. Germline-derived CDR1 and CDR2 are SNHLY and FYNNEI. The CDR3 covers 16 residues. This CDR3 is CASSFSGLSSYNEQFF. The CDR3 nucleotides read TGTGCCAGCAGCTTTAGCGGCTTAAGCTCCTACAATGAGCAGTTCTTC.

The rearrangement uses TRBV28 and TRBJ2-4, with TRBD1 identical over 10 bases. CDR1 is MDHEN, CDR2 SYDVKM, per germline. With 7 bases clipped from V and 7 bases from J, the junction kept 7 bases outside the gene matches. This CDR3 contains 14 residues. Written as DNA, the CDR3 is TGTGCCAGCACCCCGGGACAGGGGAGGAACATTCAGTACTTC. Its protein is CASTPGQGRNIQYF. Filled out from reference TRBV28 and TRBJ2-4, the complete variable domain reads DVKVTQSSRYLVKRTGEKVFLECVQDMDHENMFWYRQDPGLGLRLIYFSYDVKMKEKGDIPEGYSVSREKKERFSLILESASTNQTSMYLCASTPGQGRNIQYFGAGTRLSVL.

This clone appeared a few times. The chain joins TRBV23-1 to TRBJ2-7; 8 nucleotides match TRBD1. TRBV23-1 is marked as an open reading frame, function uncertain. The J segment lost 2 bases and the V segment lost 1 base, leaving 10 bases of the junction unmatched. The CDR3 totals 17 residues. Here the CDR3 reads CASSQLAGDRRTYEQYF. The CDR3 DNA sequence: TGCGCCAGCAGTCAATTGGCTGGGGACAGGCGCACCTACGAGCAGTACTTC.

A note on this clone: The identical CDR3 is also encoded by other nucleotide sequences in the sample. The V gene is TRBV4-1, the J gene TRBJ2-3; D uncertain. Germline CDR1 is MGHRA and CDR2 is YSYEKL. V lost 0 bases and J 0 bases, leaving 4 bases between the germline ends. CDR3 length equals 14 residues. The CDR3 reads CASSQDSSTDTQYF. The CDR3 region has the DNA TGCGCCAGCAGCCAAGATAGCAGCACAGATACGCAGTATTTT.

The chain combines TRBV5-6 with TRBJ2-5; a possible D gene is TRBD1 (6 bases). The germline V gene has CDR1 SGHDT and CDR2 YYEEEE. The CDR3 loop spans 13 amino acids. V was clipped by 3 bases and J by 3 bases, with 9 bases between them. CDR3 sequence reads: CASSYREKETQYF. CDR3 sequence (DNA): TGTGCCAGCAGCTACAGGGAAAAAGAGACCCAGTACTTC.

The genes are TRBV27 and TRBJ1-6; 12 bases are a match to TRBD1. The CDR3 covers 15 residues. V dropped 6 bases and J dropped 10; count of bases not matched to a gene: 7. CDR1 MNHEY and CDR2 SMNVEV come from the germline V gene (reference sequence). The CDR3 protein is CASSPGTGGGSPLHF. The DNA for the CDR3 is TGTGCCAGCAGCCCGGGGACAGGGGGCGGGTCACCCCTCCACTTT.

The chain carries TRBV13 and TRBJ1-1; TRBD1 aligns across 8 bases. Germline lookup yields CDR1 PRHDT and CDR2 FYEKMQ (reference sequence). CDR3 length: 15 residues. After removal of 5 bases from V and 1 base from J, the junction contained 6 bases not matched to a gene. The CDR3 spells CASSGGQGRNTEAFF. For the CDR3, the DNA is TGTGCCAGCAGCGGCGGACAGGGCCGGAACACTGAAGCTTTCTTT. Using reference TRBV13 and TRBJ1-1 for the parts outside the CDR3, the full variable domain is AAGVIQSPRHLIKEKRETATLKCYPIPRHDTVYWYQQGPGQDPQFLISFYEKMQSDKGSIPDRFSAQQFSDYHSELNMSSLELGDSALYFCASSGGQGRNTEAFFGQGTRLTVV.

A word on this clone: Distinct nucleotide sequences in the sample also encode this CDR3. The V gene is TRBV4-1, the J gene TRBJ2-3; D might be TRBD2 (5 bases). V lost 3 bases and J lost 1, with 11 bases in between. The CDR3 runs to 15 residues. The germline V gene encodes CDR1 MGHRA and CDR2 YSYEKL. CDR3 bases: TGCGCCAGCAGCCAGGGAGCGGTGGGCACAGATACGCAGTATTTT. Its translation: CASSQGAVGTDTQYF.

Comment on this clone: Other DNA sequences in this specimen translate into the identical CDR3. This chain connects TRBV5-1 to TRBJ2-7, with 8 bases matching TRBD2. This CDR3 is built from 14 residues. J lost 4 bases, V lost 0 bases, and 3 bases had no gene match. Germline CDR1 reads SGHRS; CDR2 reads YFSETQ. In nucleotides, the CDR3 is TGCGCCAGCAGCTTGGCAGCGGGGGATTACGAGCAGTACTTC. Translation: CASSLAAGDYEQYF. The full variable domain, rest sourced from reference TRBV5-1 and TRBJ2-7, is KAGVTQTPRYLIKTRGQQVTLSCSPISGHRSVSWYQQTPGQGLQFLFEYFSETQRNKGNFPGRFSGRQFSNSRSEMNVSTLELGDSALYLCASSLAAGDYEQYFGPGTRLTVT.

The chain joins TRBV4-1 to TRBJ1-2; D is undetermined. The germline V and J ends were trimmed by 0 bases and 2 bases, with 10 bases remaining between them. Germline V gene sequence: CDR1 MGHRA, CDR2 YSYEKL. This CDR3 spans 15 amino acids. Here the CDR3 DNA reads TGCGCCAGCAGCCAAGATAGTAAGGAAAACTATGGCTACACCTTC. Encoded protein: CASSQDSKENYGYTF.

V and J are TRBV28 and TRBJ1-2; no firm D call. The germline CDR1 and CDR2 sequences are MDHEN and SYDVKM. The V end lost 6 bases, the J end lost 6 bases, and 5 bases lay between the germline ends. This CDR3 spans 10 amino acids. The CDR3 region is CASRGNGYTF. CDR3 bases: TGTGCCAGCAGGGGGAATGGCTACACCTTC.

This chain joins TRBV29-1 and TRBJ2-3; D may be TRBD2 (6 bases). CDR1 SQVTM and CDR2 ANQGSEA come from the germline V gene. V lost 7 bases and J lost 4, with 18 bases in between. This CDR3 comprises 14 residues. The CDR3 nucleotides read TGCAGCGGGCGACTAGGTGGGTCCCCAGATACGCAGTATTTT. This codes for CSGRLGGSPDTQYF.

This clone was seen just once. The chain is built from TRBV19 and TRBJ1-5; TRBD1 is a possible D gene (5 bases). V lost 5 bases and J 4 bases, leaving 12 bases between the germline ends. Germline CDR1 reads LNHDA; CDR2 reads SQIVND (reference sequence). The CDR3 has 14 amino acids. CDR3 coding DNA: TGTGCCAGTAGTCTCCGACAGTTTAATCAGCCCCAGCATTTT. This encodes CASSLRQFNQPQHF.

This clone appeared a single time. This chain joins TRBV6-5 and TRBJ1-6; D not resolved. V lost 6 bases to trimming and J lost 9 bases, with 9 bases between them. The germline V gene has CDR1 MNHEY and CDR2 SVGAGI. The CDR3 loop spans 12 amino acids. CDR3 bases: TGTGCCAGCAGGGGTATCCTTTCACCCCTCCACTTT. Amino acid sequence: CASRGILSPLHF.